The following is a T cell receptor beta chain sequence with its context. Its binding antigen is unknown. One base away there is no much larger clone; base qualities are not given. The cohort consisted of 666 healthy bone marrow donors. Cohort members were all nominally healthy when sampled, although unrecorded immune exposures were likely present. The donor tested CMV seropositive, placing the donor among the 290 or so seropositive members of the cohort. Every donor gave a peripheral blood sample, and the peripheral blood mononuclear cells from that sample were used for TCR beta sequencing. The Qiagen DNeasy Blood Extraction Kit was used to extract genomic DNA from the blood cell samples. Libraries were constructed by the immunoSEQ multiplex PCR assay. For the multiplex PCR, a mixture combining 60 forward primers for TCR Vbeta segments and 13 reverse primers for TCR Jbeta segments was used. A multiplex PCR assay on genomic DNA amplified the CDR3 region of rearranged TCR beta genes. The Illumina HiSeq System was used to sequence the amplified TCR beta libraries as 87-base-pair reads. The source study handled its data this way. Across the 640 or so repertoires, a later analysis counted around 80 million unique TCR beta chains, some 11 million of which were shared by at least two donors. A nearest-neighbor algorithm error-corrected the raw reads and collapsed the reads into unique sequences, merging closely related sequences to remove PCR and sequencing errors. V, D and J gene segments were assigned by aligning CDR3 sequences to IMGT reference sequences. Each retained sequence needed at least a six-nucleotide match to both a V gene segment and a J gene segment. Rearrangements were called productive when the CDR3 lacked stop codons and stayed in frame with V and J; all others were non-productive. Following IMGT convention, CDR3 was defined as the stretch from the second conserved V-encoded cysteine up to the conserved J-encoded phenylalanine. Sequences without an unambiguous match to a single V gene segment were excluded from the earlier analysis of 450 to 650 of the donors. In an earlier analysis of approximately 550 of the donors, V segments were called functional above 56.7% productive rearrangements and were called segregating when the between-donor standard deviation exceeded 5%. A statistical classification framework was built to diagnose cytomegalovirus status from the catalog of TCR beta chain sequences. In a later analysis, V and J genes were assigned by comparing TCR nucleotide sequences against IMGT/GENE-DB human TR gene sequences. In a later analysis, CDR3 sequences and most-parsimonious VDJ recombination scenarios were assigned using the TCRdist pipeline. A later analysis defined each TCR beta chain by its CDR3 amino acid sequence plus V-gene family, and excluded reads lacking a unique V-gene family. To address suspected cross-contamination and a sequencing artifact, a later analysis removed under 600 highly shared, low-generation-probability nucleotide sequences. A later analysis calculated a clonal expansion index for each public chain from normalized within-repertoire ranks of inferred template counts. Generation probabilities in a later analysis came from a VDJ recombination model fitted to out-of-frame rearrangements, and those results were checked against IGoR. In a later analysis, TCR-TCR, TCR-HLA and TCR-CMV co-occurrence was scored with hypergeometric tests, and a repertoire-size bias correction was applied to TCR pairs. In a later analysis, false discovery rates were estimated by permuting HLA or CMV assignments 20 times. In a later analysis, co-occurring TCRs were grouped using DBSCAN, and TCRdist sequence similarity was added for clustering within HLA-allele-positive subsets. Repertoires with fewer than 30,000 or more than 120,000 public chains were left out of co-occurrence clustering, as were a few repertoires with anomalous nucleotide sharing. As stored in TCRdb, this immuneACCESS dataset retains in-frame rearrangements with V and J assigned. A fraction of the clones does not appear; measured against another copy, unresolved V genes explain less than half of the discrepancy, and the remainder lacks a known reason. V, J and clone size derive from that table, while D and trimming were established from the DNA sequence. Recorded for this sample are tens of thousands of clones; approximately 78% of them occurred a single time. The ten largest clones represent around 4.6% of the sample.

The data belong to a study of cytomegalovirus exposure and HLA in healthy donors (dated by TCRdb to the late 2010s). A note on the overall study: An earlier analysis of a few hundred of the donors reported approximately 300 Gb of sequence data and around 110 million unique TCR beta sequences obtained from about 179 million T cells. The aim of the study was to test whether cataloging public T cell receptors could identify signatures of past pathogen exposure. The study profiled the T cell repertoires of 500 to 800 subjects by immunosequencing and related them to cytomegalovirus serostatus. Across some 400 genotyped donors of the cohort, an average of about 240,000 unique TCR beta nucleotide sequences per donor were sequenced, and roughly 17% of those sequences were non-productive. The genetic ancestry cluster associated with self-reported Caucasian donors included around 76% of the 350 to 500 genotyped donors. A later analysis re-examined previously published TCR beta repertoires from just over 650 donors and added high-resolution HLA genotyping to investigate patterns of TCR occurrence. In addition to the first cohort of 666 subjects, a separate validation cohort of 120 different subjects was used. Around 320 gigabases of sequencing data and 70 million to 100 million unique TCR sequences were included in an early release covering several hundred HLA-typed donors. Alongside the repertoire data, information on donor age, sex, ethnicity and CMV serostatus was compiled. Every repertoire in the discovery cohort had been generated on one and the same sequencing platform. The number of donors typed differed by locus, with 629-630 for A, B, C, DRB1 and DQB1, more than 500 for DQA1, over 600 for DPA1, and some 440 for DPB1. To decide whether each TCR beta V gene segment behaved as functional or pseudogenic, an earlier analysis of some 600 of the donors relied on high-throughput TCR beta sequencing. Genome-wide SNP genotypes for about 55% of the roughly 670 donors were used in a later genetic analysis, which treated that subset as a discovery cohort. Both class I and class II loci were covered by HLA typing, at four-digit resolution. A handful of DR-DQ haplotypes were treated as single units for association and clustering because of strong linkage in the cohort. Rather than using new phenotypic data, the later analysis identified candidate immune exposures from TCR beta sequences and from how often those sequences occurred across donors. The study combined high-throughput TCR immunosequencing, statistical association of individual TCRs with disease status, and machine learning to predict cytomegalovirus infection status. Overall study outcomes, separate from this receptor: The only immune exposure information available for the cohort was CMV serostatus. Because HLA typing was unavailable for some donors at each locus, only the typed subset was used in association tests. Correlated functional status among segregating V segments might be attributable to linkage disequilibrium, but an unknown experimental factor could not be ruled out. It was suggested by the authors that the approach could potentially be generalized to other disease states and immunological phenotypes. In vitro tests confirmed that a few of the cytomegalovirus-associated TCR beta chains recognize cytomegalovirus antigens. Presence/absence analyses assumed roughly uniform sequencing depth across donors, an assumption that may not hold. According to a later genetic analysis, donors in an Asian-associated ancestry cluster had fewer N-insertions in productive TCRs than the approximately 670-donor mean. In a later genetic analysis, a missense DCLRE1C variant was associated with V-gene and J-gene trimming of TCR beta chains, and the association was replicated in an independent cohort. The earlier analysis of almost 600 of the donors excluded roughly 17 rarely observed V segments, including chromosome 9 orphons, because counts were too low. At a false discovery rate of 0.05, a later analysis linked some 18,000 TCR beta sequences to specific HLA alleles. In an earlier analysis of approximately 590 of the donors, most TCR beta V segments were observed in productive rearrangements about 87% or about 30% of the time, broadly matching IMGT annotations. A later analysis found that HLA-associated TCR beta chains were more clonally expanded and had lower generation probabilities than equally common non-associated chains. In a later analysis, the rate of TCR association differed among HLA loci, with DRB1 alleles having the most associated TCRs and HLA-C alleles having the fewest. Cytomegalovirus status was reported to be diagnosed by the classifier with high specificity and sensitivity in both the original and validation cohorts. A total of roughly 160 TCR beta chains were listed by the study as associated with cytomegalovirus. Across donors, most TCR sequences were observed very rarely, whereas some public TCRs were present in many individuals. This cohort had only TCR beta chains sequenced, and the lack of alpha or paired-chain data limited which features could be detected. According to a later analysis, most CMV-associated TCR beta chains appeared to be HLA-restricted, and the HLA associations seemed to be driven largely by CMV exposure. When HLA alleles, especially DR and DQ, strongly co-occurred, attributing TCR associations to individual alleles was difficult. Several of the top co-occurrence clusters appeared to be linked to parvovirus B19, influenza, CMV and Epstein-Barr virus, according to a later analysis. A further reported finding was that TCR beta sequences accurately predicted the HLA-A and HLA-B alleles for most subjects in the first cohort. The sequencing pipeline was judged likely to have produced a cluster of highly shared sequence variants as a technical artifact.

The source material was PBMCs. This receptor was identified in a woman aged 40 to 55 in good health and CMV-seropositive.

The DNA sequence is given as TGTGCCAGCAGCTTGCGACTAGCGGGAAGCTACGAGCAGTACTTC. It translates to CASSLRLAGSYEQYF. The rearranged segments are TRBV5-4 and TRBJ2-7, and 11 junction bases match TRBD2. V ends up 1 base short and J 3 bases short, with an unmatched junction base count of 3. The CDR3 spans 15 residues, from the cysteine through the phenylalanine. Kept here is only the CDR3 DNA, which spans 45 bases and is read in frame from base 1. CDR1 and CDR2 (SGHNT, YYREEE) derive from the germline V gene (reference sequence).